The rows below give T cell receptor beta chains drawn from one sample of a study of OX40 agonist ivuxolimab in advanced cancers. The method was immunoSEQ multiplex PCR; TCRdb's version includes in-frame clones alone and lacks a portion of them. The sample includes 60,000 or so clones, around nine tenths seen only once; the top ten take roughly 0.77%. Sequencing was performed on CD4+ or CD8+ T cells sorted from blood, taken in a trial of the OX40 agonist ivuxolimab. The source of these receptors is an adult with an advanced solid tumor such as melanoma, head and neck, liver or kidney cancer. The CDR3 runs from the conserved cysteine through the conserved F or W. Fields, in order: CDR3 length, clone size, J gene, V gene, D gene, CDR3 protein, CDR3 DNA. The D gene is left open where the match is weak. The listing skips clone size in some rows; elsewhere it reads once, few, many or a size class.

>13|.|TRBJ1-2|TRBV6-5|TRBD1
CASSGTGNYGYTF
TGTGCCAGCAGCGGGACAGGGAACTATGGCTACACCTTC
>16|.|TRBJ2-5|TRBV18|.
CASSREQRSHTETQYF
TGTGCCAGCTCACGTGAGCAACGATCCCATACGGAGACCCAGTACTTC
>15|.|TRBJ1-5|TRBV4-1|TRBD1
CASSQDRGTVGPQHF
TGCGCCAGCAGCCAAGATAGAGGGACAGTGGGGCCCCAGCATTTT
>14|.|TRBJ1-3|TRBV28|.
CASSFERVGNTIYF
TGTGCCAGCAGTTTCGAGAGGGTAGGAAACACCATATATTTT
>14|.|TRBJ1-1|TRBV5-4|TRBD1
CASSLVDRPDEAFF
TGTGCCAGCAGCTTGGTGGACAGGCCCGATGAAGCTTTCTTT
>15|.|TRBJ2-2|TRBV2|.
CASSARELNTGELFF
TGTGCCAGCAGTGCTAGGGAACTGAACACCGGGGAGCTGTTTTTT
>16|.|TRBJ1-3|TRBV7-9|.
CASSPAGASSGNTIYF
TGTGCCAGCAGCCCAGCGGGGGCGTCCTCTGGAAACACCATATATTTT
>16|.|TRBJ2-1|TRBV11-3|TRBD1
CASSLGGGRTYNEQFF
TGTGCCAGCAGCTTAGGAGGGGGCAGGACGTACAATGAGCAGTTCTTC
>14|few|TRBJ1-4|TRBV6-1|TRBD1
CASSEQGSNEKLFF
TGTGCCAGCAGCGAACAGGGGAGTAATGAAAAACTGTTTTTT
>11|.|TRBJ2-7|TRBV6-1|.
CASSPRQEQYF
TGTGCCAGCAGTCCCCGTCAGGAGCAGTACTTC
>16|once|TRBJ1-4|TRBV28|.
CASSSWGTVDNEKLFF
TGTGCCAGCAGCTCCTGGGGGACTGTCGATAATGAAAAACTGTTTTTT
>15|.|TRBJ1-5|TRBV28|.
CAATEQNFSNQPQHF
TGTGCCGCCACGGAGCAAAACTTTAGCAATCAGCCCCAGCATTTT
>13|.|TRBJ1-5|TRBV30|.
CAWSQSTDQPQHF
TGTGCCTGGAGTCAAAGTACCGATCAGCCCCAGCATTTT
>13|.|TRBJ1-5|TRBV6-5|.
CASSYTGNQPQHF
TGTGCCAGCAGTTACACGGGGAATCAGCCCCAGCATTTT
>15|.|TRBJ2-7|TRBV14|TRBD1
CASSQGNFRGLEQYF
TGTGCCAGCAGCCAGGGAAATTTCAGGGGGCTCGAGCAGTACTTC
>14|.|TRBJ1-5|TRBV27|TRBD1
CASSRDRGDQPQHF
TGTGCCAGCAGTCGCGACAGGGGCGATCAGCCCCAGCATTTT
>14|.|TRBJ1-2|TRBV2|.
CASSEGGRVGGYTF
TGTGCCAGCAGTGAAGGTGGCAGGGTAGGTGGCTACACCTTC
>19|once|TRBJ2-1|TRBV29-1|TRBD2
CSVPPEVSLAGASYNEQFF
TGCAGCGTCCCACCCGAAGTATCACTAGCGGGAGCGTCCTACAATGAGCAGTTCTTC
>14|.|TRBJ2-1|TRBV28|TRBD2
CASLTSGGYNEQFF
TGTGCCAGCCTGACTAGCGGGGGGTACAATGAGCAGTTCTTC
>13|.|TRBJ1-6|TRBV28|TRBD1
CASSGQGVWTLHF
TGTGCCAGCAGCGGACAGGGTGTATGGACCCTCCACTTT
>11|.|TRBJ2-7|TRBV9|.
CASSAGYEQYF
TGTGCCAGCAGCGCGGGGTACGAGCAGTACTTC
>15|.|TRBJ1-4|TRBV6-1|TRBD1
CASSESDRASEKLFF
TGTGCCAGCAGTGAATCGGACAGGGCCAGCGAAAAACTGTTTTTT
>14|.|TRBJ2-3|TRBV30|.
CAWSTQASTDTQYF
TGTGCCTGGAGTACCCAAGCTAGCACAGATACGCAGTATTTT
>11|medium-sized|TRBJ2-5|TRBV20-1|.
CSAPSGGTQYF
TGCAGTGCTCCCTCCGGCGGGACCCAGTACTTC
>17|few|TRBJ1-4|TRBV25-1|TRBD1
CASSEPPSGTGPEKLFF
TGTGCCAGCAGTGAACCGCCGTCCGGGACAGGGCCTGAAAAACTGTTTTTT
>15|.|TRBJ1-1|TRBV6-1|.
CASSERFPGLAEAFF
TGTGCCAGCAGTGAACGGTTCCCGGGGCTGGCTGAAGCTTTCTTT
>17|.|TRBJ1-1|TRBV11-1|.
CASSPDRPHILNTEAFF
TGTGCCAGCAGCCCGGACAGACCCCATATTTTGAACACTGAAGCTTTCTTT
>14|.|TRBJ1-2|TRBV6-5|TRBD1
CASSYTSGGRGYTF
TGTGCCAGCAGTTATACCTCAGGGGGCCGTGGCTACACCTTC
>14|.|TRBJ1-5|TRBV4-2|.
CASSQTGSNQPQHF
TGTGCCAGCAGCCAAACGGGAAGCAATCAGCCCCAGCATTTT
>16|once|TRBJ2-1|TRBV6-5|TRBD2
CASSSLGEGYGNEQFF
TGTGCCAGCAGTTCCCTGGGGGAGGGCTACGGCAATGAGCAGTTCTTC
>15|once|TRBJ2-3|TRBV19|.
CASRRRVWGTDTQYF
TGTGCCAGCCGAAGGAGGGTTTGGGGCACAGATACGCAGTATTTT
>15|.|TRBJ1-5|TRBV27|.
CASSLGAGVRQPQHF
TGTGCCAGCAGTTTAGGGGCAGGGGTTAGACAGCCCCAGCATTTT
>14|.|TRBJ1-2|TRBV27|.
CASSLRRSSYGYTF
TGTGCCAGCAGTTTACGGAGGTCTAGCTATGGCTACACCTTC
>12|few|TRBJ1-3|TRBV7-2|.
CASSLSGNTIYF
TGTGCCAGCAGCTTATCGGGAAACACCATATATTTT
>13|once|TRBJ1-2|TRBV2|.
CASSGLGPWDYTF
TGTGCCAGCAGTGGGTTGGGCCCCTGGGACTACACCTTC
>14|.|TRBJ2-1|TRBV29-1|.
CSVCPGHSYNEQFF
TGCAGCGTTTGTCCGGGCCACTCCTACAATGAGCAGTTCTTC
>14|.|TRBJ2-2|TRBV14|.
CASSQLGYTGELFF
TGTGCCAGCAGCCAACTGGGGTACACCGGGGAGCTGTTTTTT
>14|.|TRBJ2-7|TRBV19|.
CASRNRGGSGEQYF
TGTGCCAGTAGAAATCGAGGGGGGAGCGGCGAGCAGTACTTC
>15|once|TRBJ1-5|TRBV6-6|.
CASSDSGGNNQPQHF
TGTGCCAGCAGCGACAGTGGGGGGAACAATCAGCCCCAGCATTTT
>15|once|TRBJ1-2|TRBV7-9|TRBD1
CASSLEVGQDHGYTF
TGTGCCAGCAGCTTAGAGGTCGGACAGGATCATGGCTACACCTTC
>18|.|TRBJ1-5|TRBV19|TRBD1
CASSSTGGPTSGNQPQHF
TGTGCCAGTAGTTCCACAGGGGGCCCCACTTCTGGCAATCAGCCCCAGCATTTT
>16|.|TRBJ2-7|TRBV4-2|TRBD1
CASSQENRGYPYEQYF
TGTGCCAGCAGCCAAGAGAACAGGGGGTATCCCTACGAGCAGTACTTC